Included here is one T cell receptor (beta chain) sequence, with context. Its target is not known. The data belong to a study of T cell responses to AZD1222 COVID-19 vaccine. Whole-study results and caveats: Spike-specific TCR breadth and depth grew following two AZD1222 doses. Targeting of unmutated variant regions was reportedly seen in nearly half of spike-specific TCRs. At study baseline, merely five or six AZD1222 recipients were seropositive. Repertoires were obtained solely post-peak T cell response.

Generated by immunoSEQ multiplex PCR, the TCRdb table keeps only in-frame clones and is missing some. The sample holds about 150,000 clones; about 89% are singletons and the top ten take about a tenth. The V end lost 1 base, the J end lost 1 base, and 7 bases lay between the germline ends. Germline V CDR1 and CDR2: LNHNV, YYDKDF (reference sequence). The CDR3 covers 15 residues. The gene calls are TRBV15 and TRBJ2-2, with D tentatively TRBD2 (6 bases). The sample was peripheral blood, taken 28 days after the second AZD1222 dose. This sequence was found in an adult who received the AZD1222 COVID-19 vaccine. As DNA, the CDR3 is TGTGCCACCAGCAGAGGCGGGATGAACACCGGGGAGCTGTTTTTT. It translates to CATSRGGMNTGELFF.